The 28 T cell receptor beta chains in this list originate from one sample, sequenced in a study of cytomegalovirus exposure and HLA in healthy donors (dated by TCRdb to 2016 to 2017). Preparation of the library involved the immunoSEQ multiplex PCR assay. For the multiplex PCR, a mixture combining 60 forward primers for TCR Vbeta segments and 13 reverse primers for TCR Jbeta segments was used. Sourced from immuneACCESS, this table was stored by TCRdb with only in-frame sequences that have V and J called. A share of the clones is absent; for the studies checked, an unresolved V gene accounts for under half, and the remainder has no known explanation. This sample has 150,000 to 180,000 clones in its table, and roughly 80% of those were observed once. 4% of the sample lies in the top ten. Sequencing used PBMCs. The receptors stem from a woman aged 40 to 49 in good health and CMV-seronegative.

As DNA, the CDR3 is TGTGCCAGCAGCCTGGGGACTAGCTATTACAATGAGCAGTTCTTC. Residues: CASSLGTSYYNEQFF. The rearrangement joins TRBV7-2 to TRBJ2-1, with 9 positions matching TRBD2. This CDR3 comprises 15 residues. Germline lookup yields CDR1 SGHTA and CDR2 FQGNSA. V was pared by 5 bases and J by 4 bases, with 6 bases of the junction left unmatched.

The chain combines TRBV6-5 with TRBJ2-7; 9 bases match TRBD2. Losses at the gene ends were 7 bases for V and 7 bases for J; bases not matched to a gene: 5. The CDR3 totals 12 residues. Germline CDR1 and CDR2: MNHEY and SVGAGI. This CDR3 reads CASTSGIGEQYF. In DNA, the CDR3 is TGTGCCAGCACTAGCGGGATCGGAGAGCAGTACTTC.

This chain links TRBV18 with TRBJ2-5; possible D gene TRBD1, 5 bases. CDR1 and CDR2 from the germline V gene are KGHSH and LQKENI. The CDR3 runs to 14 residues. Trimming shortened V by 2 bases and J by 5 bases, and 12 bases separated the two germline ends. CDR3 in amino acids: CASSPVRTSETQYF. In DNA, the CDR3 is TGTGCCAGCTCACCAGTAAGGACATCGGAGACCCAGTACTTC.

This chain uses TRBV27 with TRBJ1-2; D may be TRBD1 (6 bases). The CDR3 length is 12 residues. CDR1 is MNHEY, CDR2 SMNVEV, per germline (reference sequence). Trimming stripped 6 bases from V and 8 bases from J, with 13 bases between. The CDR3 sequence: CASSSDRRGYTF. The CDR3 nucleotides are TGTGCCAGCAGCTCGGACAGAAGGGGCTACACCTTC.

The CDR3 DNA sequence: TGTGCCATCGGGACAGGGACTCTCGCTAACACAGATACGCAGTATTTT. The encoded protein is CAIGTGTLANTDTQYF. The V and J genes are TRBV10-3 and TRBJ2-3; 9 bases align to TRBD1. The V gene's germline CDR1 is ENHRY and CDR2 SYGVKD. CDR3 length: 16 amino acids. Trimming took 8 bases from V and 2 from J; bases not matched to a gene: 11.

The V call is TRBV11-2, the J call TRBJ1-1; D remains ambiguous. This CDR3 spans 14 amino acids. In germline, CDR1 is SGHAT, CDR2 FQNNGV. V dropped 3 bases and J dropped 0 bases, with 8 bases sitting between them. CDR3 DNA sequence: TGTGCCAGCAGCTTGAGGGAGGTGAACACTGAAGCTTTCTTT. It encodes CASSLREVNTEAFF.

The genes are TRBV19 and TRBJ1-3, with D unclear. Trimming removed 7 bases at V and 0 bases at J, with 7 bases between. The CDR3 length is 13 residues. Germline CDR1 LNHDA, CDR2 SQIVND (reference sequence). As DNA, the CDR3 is TGTGCCAGTATACATAACTCTGGAAACACCATATATTTT. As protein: CASIHNSGNTIYF. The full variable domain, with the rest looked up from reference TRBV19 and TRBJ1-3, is DGGITQSPKYLFRKEGQNVTLSCEQNLNHDAMYWYRQDPGQGLRLIYYSQIVNDFQKGDIAEGYSVSREKKESFPLTVTSAQKNPTAFYLCASIHNSGNTIYFGEGSWLTVV.

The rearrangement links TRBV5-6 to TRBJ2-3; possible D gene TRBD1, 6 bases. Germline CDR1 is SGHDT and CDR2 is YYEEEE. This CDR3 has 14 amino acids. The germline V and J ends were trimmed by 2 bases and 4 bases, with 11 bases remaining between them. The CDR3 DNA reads TGTGCCAGCAGCTTAACAGGGTGGGCAGATACGCAGTATTTT. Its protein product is CASSLTGWADTQYF.

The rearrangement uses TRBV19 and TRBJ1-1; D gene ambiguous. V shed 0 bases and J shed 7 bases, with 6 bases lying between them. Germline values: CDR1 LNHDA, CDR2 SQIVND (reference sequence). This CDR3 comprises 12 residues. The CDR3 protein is CASSIEYGEAFF. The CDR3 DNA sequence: TGTGCCAGTAGTATAGAATACGGTGAAGCTTTCTTT.

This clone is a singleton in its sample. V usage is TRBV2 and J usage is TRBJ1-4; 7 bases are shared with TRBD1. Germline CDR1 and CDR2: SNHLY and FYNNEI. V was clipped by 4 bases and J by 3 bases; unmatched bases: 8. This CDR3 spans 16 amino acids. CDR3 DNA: TGTGCCAGCAGTGGTCTCGGGACAGAAGCTAATGAAAAACTGTTTTTT. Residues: CASSGLGTEANEKLFF. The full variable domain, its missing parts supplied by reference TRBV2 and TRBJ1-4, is EPEVTQTPSHQVTQMGQEVILRCVPISNHLYFYWYRQILGQKVEFLVSFYNNEISEKSEIFDDQFSVERPDGSNFTLKIRSTKLEDSAMYFCASSGLGTEANEKLFFGSGTQLSVL.

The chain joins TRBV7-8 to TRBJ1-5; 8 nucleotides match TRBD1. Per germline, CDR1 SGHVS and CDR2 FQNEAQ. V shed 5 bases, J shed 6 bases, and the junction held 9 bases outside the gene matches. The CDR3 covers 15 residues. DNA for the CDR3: TGTGCCAGCAGCCTAAGGCAGGGGGCGCGTCAGCCCCAGCATTTT. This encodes CASSLRQGARQPQHF.

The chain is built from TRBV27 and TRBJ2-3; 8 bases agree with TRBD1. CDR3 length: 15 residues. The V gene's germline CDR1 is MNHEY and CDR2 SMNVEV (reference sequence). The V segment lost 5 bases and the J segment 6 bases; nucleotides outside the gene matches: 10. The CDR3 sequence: CASSLPGQATDTQYF. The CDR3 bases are TGTGCCAGCAGTCTCCCGGGACAGGCCACGGATACGCAGTATTTT.

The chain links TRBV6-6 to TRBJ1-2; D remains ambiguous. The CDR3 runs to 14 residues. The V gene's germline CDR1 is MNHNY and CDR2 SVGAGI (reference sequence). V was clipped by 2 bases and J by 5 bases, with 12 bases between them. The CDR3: CASSYTTVWYGYTF. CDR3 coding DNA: TGTGCCAGCAGTTACACCACAGTCTGGTATGGCTACACCTTC.

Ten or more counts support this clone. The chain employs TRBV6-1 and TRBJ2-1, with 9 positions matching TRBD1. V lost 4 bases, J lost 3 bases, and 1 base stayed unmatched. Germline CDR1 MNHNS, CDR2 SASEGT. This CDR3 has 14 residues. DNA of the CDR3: TGTGCCAGCAGTGGACAGGGGGACTACAATGAGCAGTTCTTC. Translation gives CASSGQGDYNEQFF.

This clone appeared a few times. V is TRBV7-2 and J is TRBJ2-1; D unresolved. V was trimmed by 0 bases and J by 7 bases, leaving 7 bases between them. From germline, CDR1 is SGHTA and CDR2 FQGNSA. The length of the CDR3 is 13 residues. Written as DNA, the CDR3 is TGTGCCAGCAGCTTAGCGCGGTTTAATGAGCAGTTCTTC. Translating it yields CASSLARFNEQFF.

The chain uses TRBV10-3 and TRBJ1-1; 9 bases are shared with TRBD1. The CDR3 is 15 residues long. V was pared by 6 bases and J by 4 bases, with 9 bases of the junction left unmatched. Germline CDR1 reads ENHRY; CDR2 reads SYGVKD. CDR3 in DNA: TGTGCCATCAGCCAGTCGGGACAGGGTGGCACTGAAGCTTTCTTT. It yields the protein CAISQSGQGGTEAFF.

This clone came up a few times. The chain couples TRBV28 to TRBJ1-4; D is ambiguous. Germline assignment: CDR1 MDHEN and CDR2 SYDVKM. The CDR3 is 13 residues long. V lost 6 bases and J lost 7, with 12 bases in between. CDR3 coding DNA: TGTGCCAGCAGAGCTCAGGTACCTGAAAAACTGTTTTTT. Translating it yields CASRAQVPEKLFF.

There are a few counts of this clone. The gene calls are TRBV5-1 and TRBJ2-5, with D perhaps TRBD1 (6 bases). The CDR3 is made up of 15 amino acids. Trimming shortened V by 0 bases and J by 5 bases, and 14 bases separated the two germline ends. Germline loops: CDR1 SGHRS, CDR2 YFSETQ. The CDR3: CASSLAIGGSETQYF. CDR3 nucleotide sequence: TGCGCCAGCAGCTTGGCTATAGGGGGTTCGGAGACCCAGTACTTC.

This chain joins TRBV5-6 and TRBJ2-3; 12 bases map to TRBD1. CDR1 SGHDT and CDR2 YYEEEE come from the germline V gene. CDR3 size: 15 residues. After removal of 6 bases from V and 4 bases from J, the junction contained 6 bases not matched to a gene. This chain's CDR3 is CASTPGQGAADTQYF. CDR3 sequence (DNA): TGTGCCAGCACCCCGGGACAGGGGGCTGCAGATACGCAGTATTTT.

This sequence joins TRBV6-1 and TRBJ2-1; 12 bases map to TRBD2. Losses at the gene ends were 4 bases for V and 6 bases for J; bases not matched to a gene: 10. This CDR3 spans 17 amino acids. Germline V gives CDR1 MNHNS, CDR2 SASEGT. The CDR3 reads CASSAASGGARLNEQFF. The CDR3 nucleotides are TGTGCCAGCAGTGCGGCTAGCGGGGGGGCCAGGCTCAATGAGCAGTTCTTC.

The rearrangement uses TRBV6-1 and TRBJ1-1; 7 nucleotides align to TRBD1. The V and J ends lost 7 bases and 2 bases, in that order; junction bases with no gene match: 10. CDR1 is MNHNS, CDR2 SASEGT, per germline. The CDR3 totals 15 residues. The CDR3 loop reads CASIPMGQLNTEAFF. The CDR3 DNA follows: TGTGCCAGCATTCCAATGGGACAGCTTAACACTGAAGCTTTCTTT.

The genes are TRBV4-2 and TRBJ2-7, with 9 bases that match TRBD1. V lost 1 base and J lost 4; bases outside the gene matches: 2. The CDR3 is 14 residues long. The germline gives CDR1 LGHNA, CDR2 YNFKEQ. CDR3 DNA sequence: TGTGCCAGCAGCCAAGGACAGGGGGAATACGAGCAGTACTTC. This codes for CASSQGQGEYEQYF.

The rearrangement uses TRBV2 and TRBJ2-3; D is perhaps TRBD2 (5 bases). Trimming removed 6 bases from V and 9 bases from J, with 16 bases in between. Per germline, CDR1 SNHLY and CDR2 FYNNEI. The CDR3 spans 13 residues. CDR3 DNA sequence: TGTGCCAGCAGATCCAGCACAGCGGACACGCAGTATTTT. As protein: CASRSSTADTQYF.

The CDR3 protein is CTRPSQPGGSYNEQFF. The DNA for the CDR3 is TGCACCAGGCCCTCCCAACCCGGGGGTTCCTACAATGAGCAGTTCTTC. The chain uses TRBV1 and TRBJ2-1; the table's D call TRBD2 went unverified against the DNA. TRBV1 is a documented pseudogene. The CDR3 runs to 16 residues.

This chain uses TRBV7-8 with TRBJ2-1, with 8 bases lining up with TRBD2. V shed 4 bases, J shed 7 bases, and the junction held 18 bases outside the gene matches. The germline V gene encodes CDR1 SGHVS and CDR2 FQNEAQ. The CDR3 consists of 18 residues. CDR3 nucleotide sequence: TGTGCCAGCAGCTGGGCCGGGGCTAGCGGGTTCGGGGGGAATGAGCAGTTCTTC. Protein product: CASSWAGASGFGGNEQFF.

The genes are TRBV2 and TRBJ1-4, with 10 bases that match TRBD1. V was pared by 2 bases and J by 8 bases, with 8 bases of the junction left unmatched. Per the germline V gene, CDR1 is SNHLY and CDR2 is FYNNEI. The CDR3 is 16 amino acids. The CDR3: CASSEKDRGQGEKLFF. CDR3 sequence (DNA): TGTGCCAGCAGTGAAAAGGACAGGGGACAGGGGGAAAAACTGTTTTTT. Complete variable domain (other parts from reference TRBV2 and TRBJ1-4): EPEVTQTPSHQVTQMGQEVILRCVPISNHLYFYWYRQILGQKVEFLVSFYNNEISEKSEIFDDQFSVERPDGSNFTLKIRSTKLEDSAMYFCASSEKDRGQGEKLFFGSGTQLSVL.

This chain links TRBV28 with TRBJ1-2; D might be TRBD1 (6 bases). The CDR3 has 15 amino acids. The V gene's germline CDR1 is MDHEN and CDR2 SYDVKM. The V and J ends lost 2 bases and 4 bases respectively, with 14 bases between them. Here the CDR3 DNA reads TGTGCCAGCAGTTTAAGGACAGTAATTGGCTATGGCTACACCTTC. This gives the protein CASSLRTVIGYGYTF.

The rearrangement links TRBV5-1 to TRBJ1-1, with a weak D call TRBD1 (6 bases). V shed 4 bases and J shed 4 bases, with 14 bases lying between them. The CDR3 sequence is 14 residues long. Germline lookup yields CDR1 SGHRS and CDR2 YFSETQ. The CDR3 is CASSQGRGGTEAFF. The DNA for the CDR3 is TGCGCCAGCAGCCAGGGGAGGGGTGGCACTGAAGCTTTCTTT.